The sequence of this T cell receptor beta chain was determined in a study of cytomegalovirus exposure and HLA in healthy donors. Findings and limits, study-wide: Analysis performed later found over 15,000 TCR beta sequences associated with HLA alleles at 0.05 false discovery rate. Through in vitro validation, three CMV-associated chains were shown to be specific for CMV antigens. Later, TCR association rates were found to vary by HLA locus, highest for DRB1 and lowest for HLA-C. Researchers catalogued roughly 170 TCR beta chains as cytomegalovirus-associated.

As for this clone: Its antigen is unknown.

With 60 Vbeta and 13 Jbeta primers, the PCR was carried out. Profiled with immunoSEQ multiplex PCR; TCRdb holds only in-frame clones, not every one. Of around 110,000 clones in the sample, 76% were seen once. Trimming took 9 bases from V and 0 from J, leaving 11 bases between them. This CDR3 spans 14 amino acids. Germline CDR1 reads KGHSH; CDR2 reads LQKENI. The sequenced sample was PBMCs. The chain has TRBV18 and TRBJ2-2; D is uncertain. This receptor was taken from a man between 18 and 29 years old in good health and CMV-seronegative. The CDR3 DNA follows: TGTGCCAGTCGGTGGTCCGCGAACACCGGGGAGCTGTTTTTT. Encoded protein: CASRWSANTGELFF.